This T cell receptor beta chain was sequenced for a study of control samples from healthy donors and cancer patients. The method was immunoSEQ multiplex PCR; TCRdb's version includes in-frame clones alone and lacks a portion of them. Seen here are fewer than 200,000 clones, just under 95% observed once, and the top ten hold roughly 1.5%. Trimming took 4 bases from V and 8 from J, leaving 12 bases between them. This CDR3 has 13 amino acids. The V gene's germline CDR1 is LGHDT and CDR2 YNNKEL (reference sequence). This receptor was taken from a man younger than 35 in good health. Sample: blood. This chain uses TRBV3-1 (or the pseudogene TRBV3-2) with TRBJ2-1, with D perhaps TRBD2 (6 bases). The CDR3 DNA reads as TGTGCCAGCAGCCGGGGGGTAATGCATGAGCAGTTCTTC. Amino acid sequence: CASSRGVMHEQFF.